The 16 T cell receptor beta chains listed next were all sequenced from one sample in a study of cytomegalovirus exposure and HLA in healthy donors. PCR primers comprised 60 Vbeta and 13 Jbeta primers. Clones were read by immunoSEQ multiplex PCR, and TCRdb kept only the in-frame ones, dropping some. This table has about 150,000 clones, around 79% appearing once. Sequencing was performed on PBMCs. The receptor source for this set is a woman aged 40 to 50 in good health and CMV-seronegative.

This clone was counted many times. The chain joins TRBV2 to TRBJ2-2, with TRBD2 matching 9 bases. CDR3 length: 14 residues. The junction had 7 bases not matched to a gene; V was cut back by 8 bases and J by 6 bases. CDR1 SNHLY and CDR2 FYNNEI come from the germline V gene. The CDR3 DNA sequence: TGTGCCAGCGAGGGCGGGGGGGCCGCCGGGGAGCTGTTTTTT. Translating gives CASEGGGAAGELFF. The variable domain in full, completed from reference TRBV2 and TRBJ2-2, reads EPEVTQTPSHQVTQMGQEVILRCVPISNHLYFYWYRQILGQKVEFLVSFYNNEISEKSEIFDDQFSVERPDGSNFTLKIRSTKLEDSAMYFCASEGGGAAGELFFGEGSRLTVL.

This chain joins TRBV5-1 and TRBJ1-1; unclear D gene. Between the trimmed V and J ends, which lost 0 bases and 0 bases, there was a span of 18 bases. The CDR3 has 18 residues. Germline-derived CDR1 and CDR2 are SGHRS and YFSETQ. This CDR3 is CASSLGLGTDTMNTEAFF. As DNA, the CDR3 is TGCGCCAGCAGCTTGGGACTAGGAACCGACACTATGAACACTGAAGCTTTCTTT.

This chain joins TRBV27 and TRBJ2-7, with 7 bases fitting TRBD1. V dropped 8 bases and J dropped 1; count of bases not matched to a gene: 11. Per germline, CDR1 MNHEY and CDR2 SMNVEV (reference sequence). The length of the CDR3 is 15 residues. The CDR3 bases are TGTGCCAGCCGGGGACAGCTAACTTTTTCCTACGAGCAGTACTTC. Translated: CASRGQLTFSYEQYF.

This clone was picked up many times. This rearrangement joins TRBV5-1 to TRBJ1-1; weak D call: TRBD1 (6 bases). V was trimmed by 4 bases and J by 4 bases, leaving 14 bases between them. From germline, CDR1 is SGHRS and CDR2 YFSETQ. The CDR3 has 14 residues. CDR3 nucleotides: TGCGCCAGCAGCCCCTCAGGGGTTGGCACTGAAGCTTTCTTT. Translation gives CASSPSGVGTEAFF.

This clone was seen a few times. V and J are TRBV6-6 and TRBJ2-5; D may be TRBD2 (5 bases). CDR1 and CDR2 from the germline V gene are MNHNY and SVGAGI (reference sequence). Trimming shortened V by 0 bases and J by 5 bases, and 13 bases separated the two germline ends. The CDR3 runs 15 residues. In DNA, the CDR3 is TGTGCCAGCAGTTACTCGGCCGGGGTTCGGGAGACCCAGTACTTC. It specifies CASSYSAGVRETQYF.

This clone has only a few counts. The J gene is TRBJ1-2, the V gene TRBV6-5; unclear D gene. Germline CDR1 and CDR2: MNHEY and SVGAGI. This CDR3 comprises 15 residues. V was trimmed by 6 bases and J by 4 bases, leaving 18 bases between them. The CDR3 sequence: CASSLSYTNPYGYTF. The CDR3 DNA reads as TGTGCCAGCAGCTTATCGTACACAAACCCCTATGGCTACACCTTC.

The chain links TRBV5-6 to TRBJ2-3; 7 positions agree with TRBD2. The germline gives CDR1 SGHDT, CDR2 YYEEEE. Trimming took 0 bases from V and 0 from J; bases not matched to a gene: 4. The CDR3 is 16 residues long. CDR3 coding DNA: TGTGCCAGCAGCTTGGCCCCTAGCGGTAGCACAGATACGCAGTATTTT. Amino acid sequence: CASSLAPSGSTDTQYF. The whole variable domain, filled in from reference TRBV5-6 and TRBJ2-3, reads DAGVTQSPTHLIKTRGQQVTLRCSPKSGHDTVSWYQQALGQGPQFIFQYYEEEERQRGNFPDRFSGHQFPNYSSELNVNALLLGDSALYLCASSLAPSGSTDTQYFGPGTRLTVL.

This clone was found once. The V gene is TRBV28, the J gene TRBJ1-6; 7 nucleotides line up with TRBD1. V shed 6 bases, J shed 5 bases, and the junction held 10 bases outside the gene matches. CDR3 length: 16 amino acids. The germline gives CDR1 MDHEN, CDR2 SYDVKM. The CDR3, as DNA: TGTGCCAGCAGACCAAGGACAGGACTGAATAATTCACCCCTCCACTTT. Amino acid sequence: CASRPRTGLNNSPLHF.

Comment on this clone: Relative to the germline gene, one junction end is altered; a read error may explain this. The chain couples TRBV28 to TRBJ1-5; a possible D gene is TRBD1 (5 bases). CDR3 size: 12 residues. In germline, CDR1 is MDHEN, CDR2 SYDVKM. In DNA, the CDR3 is TGTGCCTCCAGGGCGTCCAATCAGCTCCAGCATTTT. Translated: CASRASNQLQHF.

Here the CDR3 reads CSVEADLGGYTF. The DNA for the CDR3 is TGCAGCGTTGAAGCGGATCTAGGCGGCTACACCTTC. The chain links TRBV29-1 to TRBJ1-2; D gene uncertain. V lost 1 base and J 8 bases, leaving 11 bases between the germline ends. CDR3 size: 12 residues. The germline CDR1 and CDR2 sequences are SQVTM and ANQGSEA.

This rearrangement joins TRBV27 to TRBJ1-1; a possible D gene is TRBD1 (5 bases). CDR1 is MNHEY, CDR2 SMNVEV, per germline (reference sequence). The CDR3 contains 13 residues. CDR3 nucleotides: TGTGCGAGCGGCCCCCGGGGGGGGGCTGAAGCTTTCTTT. Amino acids: CASGPRGGAEAFF.

The chain employs TRBV27 and TRBJ2-7, with D perhaps matching TRBD1 (6 bases). Germline loops: CDR1 MNHEY, CDR2 SMNVEV (reference sequence). Trimming removed 6 bases at V and 0 bases at J, with 18 bases between. The CDR3 runs 16 residues. CDR3 sequence: CASSRGQFFSSYEQYF. The CDR3 DNA reads TGTGCCAGCAGCCGGGGACAATTCTTCAGCTCCTACGAGCAGTACTTC.

The gene calls are TRBV27 and TRBJ1-6; the D gene is possibly TRBD1 (6 bases). The germline V and J ends were trimmed by 6 bases and 8 bases, with 11 bases remaining between them. CDR1 is MNHEY, CDR2 SMNVEV, per germline (reference sequence). The CDR3 totals 13 residues. The DNA for the CDR3 is TGTGCCAGCAGGACAGGACTGGATTCACCCCTCCACTTT. It codes for CASRTGLDSPLHF.

This clone came up once. This chain joins TRBV6-1 and TRBJ1-5; D might be TRBD1 (5 bases). Germline V gene sequence: CDR1 MNHNS, CDR2 SASEGT. This CDR3 region has 13 residues. V lost 2 bases and J 6 bases, leaving 8 bases between the germline ends. The CDR3 nucleotides are TGTGCCAGCAGTGAATCGGGGGTTCAGCCCCAGCATTTT. It is translated as CASSESGVQPQHF.

V gene TRBV30 combines with J gene TRBJ1-1; D uncertain. Trimming took off 0 bases at V and 4 bases at J, with 9 bases between the two ends. CDR1 and CDR2 from the germline V gene are GTSNPN and SVGIG (reference sequence). CDR3 length: 13 residues. CDR3 coding DNA: TGTGCCTGGAGTGTCTCCAGGTTCACTGAAGCTTTCTTT. Protein product: CAWSVSRFTEAFF.

J is TRBJ1-4 and V is TRBV4-1, with D possibly being TRBD1 (5 bases). V shed 2 bases and J shed 8 bases, with 15 bases lying between them. Germline V gene data show CDR1 as MGHRA and CDR2 as YSYEKL. The CDR3 totals 15 residues. The CDR3 nucleotides are TGCGCCAGCAGCCAAACCCCGGGACTCCCAGAAAAACTGTTTTTT. Its protein product is CASSQTPGLPEKLFF.